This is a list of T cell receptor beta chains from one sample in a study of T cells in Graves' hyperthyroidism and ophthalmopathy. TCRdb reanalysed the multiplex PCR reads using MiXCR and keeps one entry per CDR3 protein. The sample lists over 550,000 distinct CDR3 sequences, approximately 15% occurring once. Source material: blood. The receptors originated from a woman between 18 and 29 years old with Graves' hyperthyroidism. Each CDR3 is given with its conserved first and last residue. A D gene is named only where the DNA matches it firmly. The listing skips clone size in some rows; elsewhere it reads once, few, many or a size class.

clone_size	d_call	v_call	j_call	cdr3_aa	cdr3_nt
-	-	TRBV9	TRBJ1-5	CASSVGSGNSNQPQHF	TGTGCCAGCAGCGTAGGGAGTGGAAATAGCAATCAGCCCCAGCATTTT
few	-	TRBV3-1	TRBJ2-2	CASSQEVGPGELFF	TGTGCCAGCAGCCAAGAGGTGGGACCCGGGGAGCTGTTTTTT
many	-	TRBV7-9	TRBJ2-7	CASSLVGQRDF	TGTGCCAGCAGCTTAGTCGGACAGAGGGACTTC
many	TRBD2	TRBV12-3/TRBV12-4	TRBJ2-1	CASRPFSGGVTSQFF	TGTGCCAGCAGACCTTTCTCCGGGGGGGTTACCTCGCAGTTCTTC
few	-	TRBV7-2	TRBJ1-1	CASSLGGVVFF	TGTGCCAGCAGCTTAGGGGGGGTGGTATTCTTT
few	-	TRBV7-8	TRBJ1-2	CASSLVGDYYGYTF	TGTGCCAGCAGCTTAGTGGGGGATTACTATGGCTACACCTTC
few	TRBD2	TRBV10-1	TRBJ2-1	CASSDDGPSGVKYNEQFF	TGCGCCAGCAGTGATGACGGGCCTAGCGGGGTTAAGTACAATGAGCAGTTCTTC
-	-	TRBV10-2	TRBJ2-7	CASSELANPYEQYF	TGCGCCAGCAGTGAACTAGCCAACCCCTACGAGCAGTACTTC
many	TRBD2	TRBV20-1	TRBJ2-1	CSARVGTSGRNNEQFF	TGCAGTGCTAGAGTAGGGACTAGCGGGAGAAACAATGAGCAGTTCTTC
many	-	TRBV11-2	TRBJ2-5	CASSFSLALVDQETQYF	TGTGCCAGCAGCTTTTCTTTGGCACTTGTAGACCAAGAGACCCAGTACTTC
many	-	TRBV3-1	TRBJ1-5	CASSRSQGGQPQHF	TGTGCCAGCAGCCGTAGCCAGGGCGGTCAGCCCCAGCATTTT
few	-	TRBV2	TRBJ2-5	CASSETGPGTQYF	TGTGCCAGCAGTGAAACGGGGCCGGGGACCCAGTACTTC
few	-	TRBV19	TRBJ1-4	CASNNGATNEKLFF	TGTGCCAGTAATAACGGTGCAACTAATGAAAAACTGTTTTTT
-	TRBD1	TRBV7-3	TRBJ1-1	CASSLWGPGQMNTEAFF	TGTGCCAGCAGCTTATGGGGCCCGGGACAGATGAACACTGAAGCTTTCTTT
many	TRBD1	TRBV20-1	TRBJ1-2	CSASGQGLNYGYTF	TGCAGTGCTAGTGGACAGGGCTTAAACTATGGCTACACCTTC
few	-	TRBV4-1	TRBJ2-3	CASSHLLGPLGTDTQYF	TGCGCCAGCAGCCACCTCCTGGGCCCGTTGGGCACAGATACGCAGTATTTT
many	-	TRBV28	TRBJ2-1	CASSLTLGSYNEQFF	TGTGCCAGCAGTTTGACCCTTGGGTCCTACAATGAGCAGTTCTTC
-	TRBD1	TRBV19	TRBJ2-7	CASSTLPGQRTYEQYF	TGTGCCAGTAGTACGCTCCCGGGACAGAGAACCTACGAGCAGTACTTC